Sequencing of this T cell receptor beta chain was carried out in a study of blood T cell repertoires in COVID-19. Libraries were prepared by immunoSEQ multiplex PCR; TCRdb keeps only in-frame clonotypes and omits some of them. The sample carries over 100,000 clones, 90% recorded once. Trimming removed 5 bases from V and 3 bases from J; junction bases left unmatched: 6. Per germline, CDR1 LNHDA and CDR2 SQIVND (reference sequence). The CDR3 contains 15 residues. Sequencing input: peripheral blood. This chain links TRBV19 with TRBJ1-1; 10 positions match TRBD1. This TCR derives from a human donor in a cohort sampled during active COVID-19. Here the CDR3 reads CASSFPGTGDTEAFF. CDR3 DNA: TGTGCCAGTAGTTTCCCCGGGACAGGGGACACTGAAGCTTTCTTT.